Listed here are 9 T cell receptor beta chains from one sample, sequenced in a study of blood T cells in healthy people across ages. Primers used in a second PCR of roughly 6 to 11 cycles were a sample-barcoded 5' primer and a J-beta primer mix. A single record per CDR3 protein comes from TCRdb applying MiXCR to the 5' RACE reads. The sample includes hundreds of thousands of distinct CDR3 sequences, 56% of them seen just once. The source material was blood. Receptors were obtained from a man aged 40-50 years in good health.

The chain recombines TRBV3-1 with TRBJ2-3, with D tentatively TRBD2 (6 bases). The V and J ends lost 0 bases and 5 bases respectively, with 12 bases between them. This CDR3 has 15 amino acids. Looked up from germline, CDR1 is LGHDT and CDR2 is YNNKEL (reference sequence). The CDR3 region is CASSQDRRGGDTQYF. CDR3 in DNA: TGTGCCAGCAGCCAAGATCGGAGGGGTGGAGATACGCAGTATTTT.

Written as DNA, the CDR3 is TGCAGTGCTAGAGGCGGGGAGGGGAGCGCCTACGAGCAGTACTTC. It encodes CSARGGEGSAYEQYF. The chain couples TRBV20-1 to TRBJ2-4; the match to TRBD2 covers 7 bases. The J call is in doubt because the DNA end fits TRBJ2-7 better. The CDR3 extends over 15 amino acids. CDR1 DFQATT and CDR2 SNEGSKA come from the germline V gene (reference sequence).

In this sample, this clonotype turned up many times. This chain joins TRBV3-1 and TRBJ1-2, with D unresolved. Trimming pared 0 bases from V and 3 bases from J, leaving 11 bases between. Per germline, CDR1 LGHDT and CDR2 YNNKEL (reference sequence). The CDR3 covers 15 residues. The chain's CDR3 is CASSQDLAGHYGYTF. The CDR3 DNA follows: TGTGCCAGCAGCCAAGATCTGGCAGGACACTATGGCTACACCTTC.

The gene calls are TRBV9 and TRBJ2-3; 11 bases agree with TRBD2. Per the germline V gene, CDR1 is SGDLS and CDR2 is YYNGEE. V shed 4 bases, J shed 4 bases, and the junction held 2 bases outside the gene matches. The CDR3 is 14 residues long. This CDR3 is CASSPTSGADTQYF. In DNA form, the CDR3 reads TGTGCCAGCAGCCCGACTAGCGGGGCAGATACGCAGTATTTT. Looking up the rest from reference TRBV9 and TRBJ2-3 gives the full variable domain: DSGVTQTPKHLITATGQRVTLRCSPRSGDLSVYWYQQSLDQGLQFLIQYYNGEERAKGNILERFSAQQFPDLHSELNLSSLELGDSALYFCASSPTSGADTQYFGPGTRLTVL.

CDR3 sequence reads: CASSSGSGDSYEQYF. CDR3 DNA: TGTGCCAGCAGTTCTGGGAGCGGGGATTCCTACGAGCAGTACTTC. The J gene is TRBJ2-7, the V gene TRBV12-3 or TRBV12-4, with 7 bases identical to TRBD2. The CDR3 is 15 residues long. The trim removed 4 bases at V and 1 base at J, leaving 7 bases unmatched.

J is TRBJ2-5 and V is TRBV10-2; D uncertain. Germline CDR1 is WSHSY and CDR2 is SAAADI. The CDR3 is 14 amino acids. V dropped 8 bases and J dropped 7 bases, with 20 bases sitting between them. This CDR3 is CASSALSQVGTQYF. As DNA, the CDR3 is TGCGCCAGCTCGGCATTGTCGCAAGTTGGGACCCAGTACTTC.

On this clonotype itself: Since a much larger clone is just one base distant, this may be a read error. The chain couples TRBV9 to TRBJ1-2; tentatively, D is TRBD1 (6 bases). Germline V gene lookup returns CDR1 SGDLS and CDR2 YYNGEE. This CDR3 region has 14 residues. CDR3 sequence (DNA): TGTGTCAGCAGCGTAGTAGGGGGGTCGGATGGCTACACCTTC. Protein sequence: CVSSVVGGSDGYTF. Based on the CDR3 plus reference TRBV9 and TRBJ1-2, the full variable domain is DSGVTQTPKHLITATGQRVTLRCSPRSGDLSVYWYQQSLDQGLQFLIQYYNGEERAKGNILERFSAQQFPDLHSELNLSSLELGDSALYFCVSSVVGGSDGYTFGSGTRLTVV.

The chain carries TRBV5-1 and TRBJ2-1; 8 nucleotides line up with TRBD2. Trimming cost V 1 base and J 2 bases; bases outside gene matches: 5. This CDR3 spans 16 amino acids. Germline V CDR1 and CDR2: SGHRS, YFSETQ. The CDR3: CASSLILAGTYNEQFF. The CDR3 region has the DNA TGCGCCAGCAGCTTGATATTAGCGGGAACCTACAATGAGCAGTTCTTC.

This clonotype was counted a few times. The chain has TRBV5-1 and TRBJ2-1, with 10 bases identical to TRBD2. The junction had 7 bases not matched to a gene; V was cut back by 0 bases and J by 7 bases. CDR1 SGHRS and CDR2 YFSETQ come from the germline V gene. The CDR3 has 16 residues. The chain's CDR3 is CASSLAPSGSINEQFF. In DNA, the CDR3 is TGCGCCAGCAGCTTGGCCCCTAGCGGGAGTATTAATGAGCAGTTCTTC.